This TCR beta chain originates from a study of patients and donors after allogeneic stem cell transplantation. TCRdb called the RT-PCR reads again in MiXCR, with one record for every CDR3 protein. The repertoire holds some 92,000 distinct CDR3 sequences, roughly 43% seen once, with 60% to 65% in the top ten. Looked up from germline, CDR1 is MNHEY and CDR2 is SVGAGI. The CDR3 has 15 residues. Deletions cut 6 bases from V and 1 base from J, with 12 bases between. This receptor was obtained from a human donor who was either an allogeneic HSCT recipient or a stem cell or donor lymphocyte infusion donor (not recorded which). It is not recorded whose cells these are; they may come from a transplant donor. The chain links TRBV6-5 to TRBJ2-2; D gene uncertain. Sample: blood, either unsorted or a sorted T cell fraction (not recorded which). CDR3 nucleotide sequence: TGTGCCAGCAGATTCCGCGACTTGAACACCGGGGAGCTGTTTTTT. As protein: CASRFRDLNTGELFF.